Each of the 5 T cell receptor beta chains below was sequenced from the same sample in a study of T cell responses to AZD1222 COVID-19 vaccine. Assay used: immunoSEQ multiplex PCR; TCRdb lists only in-frame clones, some missing. In the table there are roughly 120,000 clones, around 82% of which are singletons. Sequenced material: peripheral blood, taken on day 0 of AZD1222 vaccination. The receptors originated from an adult in good health.

CDR3 sequence: CASSALRGGRYF. CDR3 DNA: TGTGCCAGTAGCGCCTTGAGGGGTGGGCGGTACTTC. This chain uses TRBV19 with TRBJ2-4; tentatively, D is TRBD1 or TRBD2 (5 bases each). The V end lost 6 bases, the J end lost 15 bases, and 18 bases lay between the germline ends. The CDR3 consists of 12 residues. Germline CDR1 is LNHDA and CDR2 is SQIVND (reference sequence).

J is TRBJ1-2 and V is TRBV12-5; D is ambiguous. Germline V gives CDR1 LGHNT, CDR2 FRNRAP. This CDR3 has 13 amino acids. Between the trimmed V and J ends, which lost 7 bases and 5 bases, there was a span of 14 bases. For the CDR3, the DNA is TGTGCTAGTGCCGATCGGGGTTATTATGGCTACACCTTC. It yields the protein CASADRGYYGYTF.

The sample holds a few counts of this clone. The genes are TRBV7-3 and TRBJ2-7; possibly TRBD2 for D (5 bases). V was cut by 0 bases and J by 5 bases, with 14 bases left in between. The germline V gene has CDR1 SGHTA and CDR2 FQGTGA. The CDR3 loop spans 15 amino acids. The CDR3 region is CASSLTPLAQNEQYF. CDR3 sequence (DNA): TGTGCCAGCAGCTTAACTCCTCTAGCACAGAACGAGCAGTACTTC.

The chain carries TRBV5-1 and TRBJ1-3; TRBD1 matches 7 bases. Germline V CDR1 and CDR2: SGHRS, YFSETQ. The CDR3 runs 13 residues. After removal of 4 bases from V and 4 bases from J, the junction contained 2 bases not matched to a gene. CDR3 nucleotide sequence: TGCGCCAGCAGCCAGGACAGGGGAAACACCATATATTTT. Its protein is CASSQDRGNTIYF.

The chain employs TRBV28 and TRBJ2-7; 9 bases match TRBD2. Germline V gives CDR1 MDHEN, CDR2 SYDVKM. V lost 6 bases and J lost 6; bases outside the gene matches: 9. This CDR3 comprises 14 residues. CDR3 amino acids: CASRQPSGAGEQYF. CDR3 bases: TGTGCCAGCAGGCAACCTAGCGGGGCTGGCGAGCAGTACTTC.